Following are 23 T cell receptor beta chains from one sample sequenced in a study of T-cell reconstitution after alpha-beta-depleted transplantation in children. Preparation of the TCRbeta library used unique molecular identifiers. TCRdb independently ran MiXCR on the PCR reads; one entry per CDR3 protein. The table lists fewer than 250,000 distinct CDR3 sequences, roughly 8.2% of them singletons, with just under 6.5% in the top ten. Sequenced here: PBMCs, mostly from graft donor cells, sampled 180 days after TCRalphabeta/CD19-depleted stem cell transplant. The source of these receptors is a male patient younger than 18 who had a stem cell transplant for acute lymphoblastic leukemia, so the T cells may come from the graft donor.

This clonotype was found many times. The chain couples TRBV29-1 to TRBJ2-7; possibly TRBD1 or TRBD2 for D (6 bases each). The V end lost 1 base, the J end lost 3 bases, and 10 bases lay between the germline ends. The length of the CDR3 is 13 residues. Germline assignment: CDR1 SQVTM and CDR2 ANQGSEA. The CDR3 DNA reads as TGCAGCGTTGAAGTCGAGGGGGGCTACGAGCAGTACTTC. It translates to CSVEVEGGYEQYF.

The table lists this clonotype with many counts. The chain combines TRBV5-1 with TRBJ2-5, with 10 bases fitting TRBD1. The length of the CDR3 is 14 residues. After removal of 3 bases from V and 4 bases from J, the junction contained 3 bases not matched to a gene. Looked up from germline, CDR1 is SGHRS and CDR2 is YFSETQ. The CDR3 region has the DNA TGCGCCAGCAGCTGGGACAGGGGAATAGAGACCCAGTACTTC. It translates to CASSWDRGIETQYF.

This clonotype was recorded at least ten times. The V gene is TRBV5-1, the J gene TRBJ1-1; D is unclear. Germline CDR1 and CDR2: SGHRS and YFSETQ. The CDR3 runs to 16 residues. Trimming cost V 0 bases and J 0 bases, with 12 bases left between them. The CDR3 is CASSLGDRHLNTEAFF. Here the CDR3 DNA reads TGCGCCAGCAGCTTGGGTGATCGACACCTGAACACTGAAGCTTTCTTT.

A single count supports this clonotype. Possible read error: a much larger clone is one base away. V usage is TRBV7-3 and J usage is TRBJ2-1; perhaps TRBD1 as D (6 bases). The CDR3 has 14 residues. The V gene lost 4 bases and the J gene lost 6 bases, with 13 bases spanning the gap. CDR1 and CDR2 from the germline V gene are SGHTA and FQGTGA. CDR3 sequence: CASSYQGIGNEQFF. The CDR3 nucleotides read TGTGCCAGCAGCTATCAGGGGATCGGCAATGAGCAGTTCTTC. The full variable domain, with the rest looked up from reference TRBV7-3 and TRBJ2-1, is GAGVSQTPSNKVTEKGKYVELRCDPISGHTALYWYRQSLGQGPEFLIYFQGTGAADDSGLPNDRFFAVRPEGSVSTLKIQRTERGDSAVYLCASSYQGIGNEQFFGPGTRLTVL.

This clonotype was seen at least ten times. The chain is built from TRBV5-5 and TRBJ2-3; D unresolved. Trimming stripped 0 bases from V and 0 bases from J, with 14 bases between. Per germline, CDR1 SGHKS and CDR2 YYEKEE (reference sequence). This CDR3 comprises 17 residues. The CDR3 sequence: CASSLVPRTSSTDTQYF. As DNA, the CDR3 is TGTGCCAGCAGCTTGGTGCCTCGAACTTCTAGCACAGATACGCAGTATTTT.

This clonotype has a count of ten or more. The chain links TRBV20-1 to TRBJ1-4, with TRBD1 matching over 8 bases. Germline CDR1 is DFQATT and CDR2 is SNEGSKA (reference sequence). CDR3 size: 12 residues. Losses at the gene ends were 8 bases for V and 8 bases for J; bases not matched to a gene: 7. The CDR3 is CSSQGAGEKLFF. The CDR3 DNA reads TGCAGTTCTCAGGGGGCGGGGGAAAAACTGTTTTTT.

This clonotype was observed many times. V is TRBV12-3 or TRBV12-4 and J is TRBJ2-2; D may be TRBD1 (5 bases). V was shortened by 6 bases and J by 6 bases, with 11 bases between the two germline ends. The CDR3 spans 13 residues. The CDR3: CASSRQNAGELFF. CDR3 bases: TGTGCCAGCAGCCGACAGAATGCCGGGGAGCTGTTTTTT.

This clonotype has at least ten counts. This rearrangement joins TRBV2 to TRBJ2-7, with D uncertain. V was shortened by 4 bases and J by 0 bases, with 7 bases between the two germline ends. Germline V CDR1 and CDR2: SNHLY, FYNNEI. The CDR3 runs to 13 residues. CDR3 sequence reads: CASSVRVSYEQYF. The CDR3 DNA is TGTGCCAGCAGTGTACGGGTCTCCTACGAGCAGTACTTC. Combining the CDR3 with reference TRBV2 and TRBJ2-7 gives the whole variable domain EPEVTQTPSHQVTQMGQEVILRCVPISNHLYFYWYRQILGQKVEFLVSFYNNEISEKSEIFDDQFSVERPDGSNFTLKIRSTKLEDSAMYFCASSVRVSYEQYFGPGTRLTVT.

This clonotype occurred many times. The chain uses TRBV3-1 and TRBJ2-7; D is possibly TRBD1 (5 bases). CDR1 and CDR2 (germline): LGHDT, YNNKEL (reference sequence). The CDR3 length is 13 residues. Trimming took off 0 bases at V and 5 bases at J, with 8 bases between the two ends. The CDR3 here is CASSQDQGDEQYF. The CDR3 DNA sequence: TGTGCCAGCAGCCAAGACCAGGGTGACGAGCAGTACTTC.

This clonotype was seen repeatedly, ten times or more. The chain has TRBV6-5 and TRBJ1-1, with 8 bases fitting TRBD1. Germline V gives CDR1 MNHEY, CDR2 SVGAGI. The CDR3 spans 17 residues. The V segment lost 4 bases and the J segment 4 bases; nucleotides outside the gene matches: 14. CDR3 loop: CASSSWGAGGLGTEAFF. The CDR3 coding sequence is TGTGCCAGCAGTTCCTGGGGGGCAGGGGGCTTGGGCACTGAAGCTTTCTTT.

This clonotype was found many times. This rearrangement joins TRBV7-2 to TRBJ2-7; D is undetermined. The CDR3 consists of 15 residues. The germline V gene has CDR1 SGHTA and CDR2 FQGNSA. Trimming shortened V by 2 bases and J by 0 bases, and 11 bases separated the two germline ends. The CDR3 protein is CASSLRLGSSYEQYF. CDR3 in DNA: TGTGCCAGCAGCTTAAGATTGGGTAGCTCCTACGAGCAGTACTTC.

This clonotype appeared many times. The chain carries TRBV20-1 and TRBJ1-5, with D perhaps TRBD1 (5 bases). Trimming took off 3 bases at V and 8 bases at J, with 17 bases between the two ends. CDR3 length: 14 residues. Germline CDR1 DFQATT, CDR2 SNEGSKA (reference sequence). The CDR3 spells CSARREGPQEPQHF. CDR3 nucleotide sequence: TGCAGTGCTAGGCGGGAGGGGCCCCAGGAGCCCCAGCATTTT.

This clonotype was counted at least ten times. The CDR3 here is CASSLEPTSNQPQHF. The CDR3 DNA is TGTGCCAGCAGCTTGGAACCGACTAGCAATCAGCCCCAGCATTTT. The V gene is TRBV7-2, the J gene TRBJ1-5; D uncertain. The germline gives CDR1 SGHTA, CDR2 FQGNSA. This CDR3 comprises 15 residues. V was trimmed by 3 bases and J by 0 bases, leaving 9 bases between them.

This clonotype came up many times. The V gene is TRBV5-1, the J gene TRBJ1-1; D not certain. CDR3 length: 13 amino acids. Trimming shortened V by 2 bases and J by 8 bases, and 13 bases separated the two germline ends. Per the germline V gene, CDR1 is SGHRS and CDR2 is YFSETQ. The chain's CDR3 is CASSFGPPTEAFF. CDR3 bases: TGCGCCAGCAGCTTCGGGCCGCCTACCGAAGCTTTCTTT. Using reference TRBV5-1 and TRBJ1-1 for the parts outside the CDR3, the full variable domain is KAGVTQTPRYLIKTRGQQVTLSCSPISGHRSVSWYQQTPGQGLQFLFEYFSETQRNKGNFPGRFSGRQFSNSRSEMNVSTLELGDSALYLCASSFGPPTEAFFGQGTRLTVV.

This clonotype was seen ten or more times. The DNA of the CDR3 is TGTGCCAGCAAGGGGGTTGAACCCAACACCGGGGAGCTGTTTTTT. Residues: CASKGVEPNTGELFF. V and J are TRBV7-6 and TRBJ2-2; TRBD1 is a possible D gene (6 bases). Trimming took 7 bases from V and 2 from J, leaving 14 bases between them. The length of the CDR3 is 15 residues. CDR1 is SGHVS and CDR2 is FNYEAQ in the germline V gene.

This clonotype was detected many times. This chain uses TRBV6-5 with TRBJ2-3; 10 positions agree with TRBD2. Germline assignment: CDR1 MNHEY and CDR2 SVGAGI. With V trimmed by 7 bases and J by 2 bases, 3 bases remained unmatched. CDR3 size: 14 residues. The CDR3 loop is CASKRGGFTDTQYF. For the CDR3, the DNA is TGTGCCAGCAAGCGGGGGGGCTTCACAGATACGCAGTATTTT.

This clonotype has a count of ten or more. The genes are TRBV28 and TRBJ1-2, with D unclear. Trimming took off 2 bases at V and 7 bases at J, with 11 bases between the two ends. The CDR3 extends over 13 amino acids. The germline V gene encodes CDR1 MDHEN and CDR2 SYDVKM. The DNA for the CDR3 is TGTGCCAGCAGTTTAAATGGGAGTGGTGGCTACACCTTC. Translated, it gives CASSLNGSGGYTF.

This clonotype was counted at least ten times. V gene TRBV11-2 combines with J gene TRBJ1-1, with no clear D. The CDR3 length is 14 residues. Per the germline V gene, CDR1 is SGHAT and CDR2 is FQNNGV. Trimming pared 3 bases from V and 10 bases from J, leaving 18 bases between. CDR3 in DNA: TGTGCCAGCAGCTTCCGGTGGGAGGGTCGGAGAGCTTTCTTT. Amino acid sequence: CASSFRWEGRRAFF.

This clonotype came up many times. The chain links TRBV6-1 to TRBJ2-7; the match to TRBD1 covers 12 bases. Germline trimming cut 6 bases from V and 6 bases from J; bases unmatched to any gene: 6. From germline, CDR1 is MNHNS and CDR2 SASEGT. The CDR3 is 14 residues long. This chain's CDR3 is CASRRDRGRAEQYF. Here the CDR3 DNA reads TGTGCCAGCAGGAGGGACAGGGGGCGCGCCGAGCAGTACTTC.

V usage is TRBV3-1 and J usage is TRBJ1-5, with a tentative D call TRBD1 (6 bases). V lost 1 base, J lost 3 bases, and 10 bases lay in between. Germline V gene sequence: CDR1 LGHDT, CDR2 YNNKEL (reference sequence). The CDR3 has 15 residues. CDR3 sequence reads: CASSQGTGHNQPQHF. CDR3 coding DNA: TGTGCCAGCAGCCAAGGAACAGGGCACAATCAGCCCCAGCATTTT.

This clonotype came up many times. The chain joins TRBV5-1 to TRBJ2-1; TRBD1 might be the D (6 bases). CDR1 is SGHRS, CDR2 YFSETQ, per germline. V was pared by 6 bases and J by 7 bases, with 14 bases between. CDR3 length equals 13 residues. The CDR3 nucleotides are TGCGCCAGCAATCTTCAAAGGGGGAATGAGCAGTTCTTC. Translating it yields CASNLQRGNEQFF.

Ten or more counts support this clonotype. The chain recombines TRBV9 with TRBJ2-1; TRBD2 might be the D (5 bases). The V gene's germline CDR1 is SGDLS and CDR2 YYNGEE. V lost 4 bases, J lost 7 bases, and 12 bases lay in between. The CDR3 is 13 residues long. CDR3: CASSSRTLNEQFF. As DNA, the CDR3 is TGTGCCAGCAGCTCCCGGACTCTGAATGAGCAGTTCTTC.

This clonotype was observed many times. The rearrangement links TRBV28 to TRBJ2-1; 7 bases match TRBD1. The CDR3 is 15 residues long. The V and J ends lost 7 bases and 2 bases, in that order; junction bases with no gene match: 8. The V gene's germline CDR1 is MDHEN and CDR2 SYDVKM. The CDR3 region has the DNA TGTGCCAGCACCCTACAGGGGCATCCCTACAATGAGCAGTTCTTC. It is translated as CASTLQGHPYNEQFF. The full variable domain, in which reference TRBV28 and TRBJ2-1 provide the parts outside the CDR3, is DVKVTQSSRYLVKRTGEKVFLECVQDMDHENMFWYRQDPGLGLRLIYFSYDVKMKEKGDIPEGYSVSREKKERFSLILESASTNQTSMYLCASTLQGHPYNEQFFGPGTRLTVL.